Below, 7 T cell receptor beta chains from the same sample are listed, as sequenced in a study of read filtering for tumor transcriptome and immune sequencing. Molecular barcoded adaptors covering alpha/delta and beta/gamma chains were used on roughly 400 ng RNA. TCRdb redid the calling of the reads with MiXCR, one entry per CDR3 protein. The table lists around 130,000 distinct CDR3 sequences, 13% of them singletons. The sequencing sample was made of a population of CD138-negative cells sorted from bone marrow. All receptors derive from a donor at least 40 years old with multiple myeloma.

The chain combines TRBV24-1 with TRBJ2-1; TRBD2 matches at 14 bases. V dropped 4 bases and J dropped 2; count of bases not matched to a gene: 9. The CDR3 is 19 residues long. CDR1 KGHDR and CDR2 SFDVKD come from the germline V gene. Here the CDR3 reads CATSESGTSGGSAYNEQFF. CDR3 DNA sequence: TGTGCCACCAGTGAGTCCGGGACTAGCGGGGGTTCAGCCTACAATGAGCAGTTCTTC.

The chain has TRBV18 and TRBJ2-6; D is undetermined. There are 15 residues in the CDR3. Trimming pared 0 bases from V and 1 base from J, leaving 4 bases between. From germline, CDR1 is KGHSH and CDR2 LQKENI. The CDR3 is CASSPPGSGANVLTF. DNA for the CDR3: TGTGCCAGCTCACCACCAGGGTCTGGGGCCAACGTCCTGACTTTC.

This clonotype appeared many times. The chain couples TRBV9 to TRBJ2-1; TRBD1 agrees at 11 bases. The V segment lost 0 bases and the J segment 5 bases; nucleotides outside the gene matches: 7. The CDR3 is made up of 17 amino acids. Germline V CDR1 and CDR2: SGDLS, YYNGEE. Here the CDR3 DNA reads TGTGCCAGCAGCGTAGCCCCGCGGGGACAGGGGGACAATGAGCAGTTCTTC. Translation gives CASSVAPRGQGDNEQFF.

This clonotype showed up many times. This sequence joins TRBV27 and TRBJ2-1, with 7 bases aligning to TRBD2. This CDR3 region has 14 residues. The V segment lost 7 bases and the J segment 8 bases; nucleotides outside the gene matches: 11. Germline V gene lookup returns CDR1 MNHEY and CDR2 SMNVEV (reference sequence). In nucleotides, the CDR3 is TGTGCCAGCACAGTTGTGGGGGGGTTCGATGAGCAGTTCTTC. This sequence encodes CASTVVGGFDEQFF.

Many counts were recorded for this clonotype. This sequence joins TRBV10-3 and TRBJ2-1; 9 nucleotides align to TRBD1. J lost 9 bases, V lost 2 bases, and 14 bases had no gene match. CDR1 ENHRY and CDR2 SYGVKD come from the germline V gene. The CDR3 contains 17 residues. DNA for the CDR3: TGTGCCATCAGTGAGACCCTACAGGGGGCGGGCAATAGTGAGCAGTTCTTC. It specifies CAISETLQGAGNSEQFF.

Remarks on this clonotype: The junction differs from germline at one of its ends, possibly a read error. The V gene is TRBV28, the J gene TRBJ2-1; 7 bases align to TRBD2. The CDR3 is 11 residues long. CDR1 is MDHEN and CDR2 is SYDVKM in the germline V gene. The CDR3 is CASSFLGLSVF. For the CDR3, the DNA is TGTGCCAGCAGTTTTTTGGGACTAAGTGTCTTC.

This clonotype was seen only a few times. V usage is TRBV6-1 and J usage is TRBJ2-5; 8 bases align to TRBD1. The CDR3 length is 16 residues. Germline V gives CDR1 MNHNS, CDR2 SASEGT. V was pared by 4 bases and J by 4 bases, with 11 bases of the junction left unmatched. Here the CDR3 reads CASSVRTGMNRETQYF. The DNA for the CDR3 is TGTGCCAGCAGTGTACGGACAGGGATGAATCGAGAGACCCAGTACTTC.